The 29 T cell receptor beta chains listed next were all sequenced from one sample in a study of T cell repertoires in cytomegalovirus infection. Their antigen targets remain unknown. TCRdb reanalysed the reads using MiXCR and keeps one entry per CDR3 protein. Counted here are around 770,000 distinct CDR3 sequences, almost 30% occurring once; the ten biggest clones make up 10% to 15%. The source was cultured CD8+ T cells from PBMCs, collected from culture after CMV antigen stimulation. These receptors were collected from a human donor in good health (CMV status not recorded). Some clones in this sample may be carry-over from other donors' samples.

This clonotype was seen ten or more times. The chain employs TRBV7-6 and TRBJ2-5; D unresolved. Germline V gene sequence: CDR1 SGHVS, CDR2 FNYEAQ. V lost 5 bases and J lost 3, with 10 bases in between. The length of the CDR3 is 13 residues. Here the CDR3 DNA reads TGTGCCAGCAGCCGCCGCATTGAAGAGACCCAGTACTTC. Translating it yields CASSRRIEETQYF.

This clonotype was detected a few times. V is TRBV27 and J is TRBJ2-7; TRBD1 matches at 9 bases. CDR1 is MNHEY and CDR2 is SMNVEV in the germline V gene (reference sequence). V shed 6 bases and J 6 bases; nucleotides not matched to a gene: 6. CDR3 length equals 13 residues. Written as DNA, the CDR3 is TGTGCCAGCAGGGGGACAGGGTATTCCGAGCAGTACTTC. Translated: CASRGTGYSEQYF.

Many counts were recorded for this clonotype. The chain carries TRBV12-3 or TRBV12-4 and TRBJ1-4; no clear D gene. The CDR3 extends over 12 amino acids. Trimming removed 6 bases from V and 8 bases from J, with 10 bases in between. The CDR3 DNA reads as TGTGCCAGCAGACTGTGGGAGGAAAAACTGTTTTTT. As protein: CASRLWEEKLFF.

The chain recombines TRBV12-3 or TRBV12-4 with TRBJ2-2; 11 bases match TRBD1. V was pared by 2 bases and J by 7 bases, with 6 bases of the junction left unmatched. There are 16 residues in the CDR3. This chain's CDR3 is CASSLTGTGGNGELFF. The CDR3 region has the DNA TGTGCCAGCAGTTTAACCGGGACAGGGGGGAACGGGGAGCTGTTTTTT.

The CDR3: CASSLGLAGLREQYV. Written as DNA, the CDR3 is TGTGCCAGCAGCTTGGGACTAGCGGGGTTGCGCGAGCAGTACGTC. The rearrangement joins TRBV5-8 to TRBJ2-7, with 11 bases lining up with TRBD2. Germline V gene sequence: CDR1 SGHTS, CDR2 YDEGEE. The CDR3 runs to 15 residues. V lost 0 bases to trimming and J lost 6 bases; unmatched junction nucleotides: 5.

This chain connects TRBV7-2 to TRBJ2-2; TRBD1 matches at 8 bases. With V trimmed by 7 bases and J by 7 bases, 14 bases remained unmatched. This CDR3 region has 16 residues. Germline V lookup: CDR1 SGHTA, CDR2 FQGNSA. The CDR3: CASTGPGQGVVGELFF. The DNA for the CDR3 is TGTGCCAGCACAGGCCCAGGACAGGGAGTCGTCGGGGAGCTGTTTTTT.

Only a few counts were recorded for this clonotype. This chain uses TRBV7-9 with TRBJ2-7; D remains ambiguous. CDR3 length: 16 residues. V shed 1 base and J shed 0 bases, with 13 bases lying between them. CDR1 is SEHNR, CDR2 FQNEAQ, per germline (reference sequence). The CDR3: CASSLGPGQFSYEQYF. The CDR3 DNA reads TGTGCCAGCAGCTTAGGTCCCGGGCAGTTCTCCTACGAGCAGTACTTC.

This chain connects TRBV29-1 to TRBJ1-2, with 12 bases lining up with TRBD1. There are 12 residues in the CDR3. The J segment lost 8 bases and the V segment lost 6 bases, leaving 4 bases of the junction unmatched. Looked up from germline, CDR1 is SQVTM and CDR2 is ANQGSEA. CDR3 protein: CSVRDRGLGYTF. The CDR3 region has the DNA TGCAGCGTGCGGGACAGGGGGCTCGGCTACACCTTC.

This chain joins TRBV4-1 and TRBJ2-2; 8 nucleotides align to TRBD2. V lost 4 bases and J lost 1; bases outside the gene matches: 5. CDR3 length: 16 amino acids. CDR1 and CDR2 (germline): MGHRA, YSYEKL. The CDR3 sequence is CASSPSSGVNTGELFF. Written as DNA, the CDR3 is TGCGCCAGCAGCCCTAGTAGCGGGGTGAACACCGGGGAGCTGTTTTTT.

This clonotype was seen only a few times. At one end the junction does not follow the germline gene, possibly because of a read error. The chain links TRBV7-9 to TRBJ1-1; D uncertain. Germline loops: CDR1 SEHNR, CDR2 FQNEAQ (reference sequence). The CDR3 loop spans 14 amino acids. The DNA for the CDR3 is TGTGCCAGCAACTTAGCCCGGGGAACCACTGAAGCTTTCTTT. Its translation is CASNLARGTTEAFF.

This clonotype showed up just a few times. This chain's CDR3 is CASSEARRLNTEAFF. In DNA, the CDR3 is TGTGCCAGCAGTGAAGCGCGAAGGTTAAACACTGAAGCTTTCTTT. J is TRBJ1-1 and V is TRBV6-1; D call uncertain. This CDR3 spans 15 amino acids. Germline V gene data show CDR1 as MNHNS and CDR2 as SASEGT. V shed 0 bases and J shed 2 bases, with 10 bases lying between them.

This clonotype was picked up a small number of times. The V call is TRBV7-8, the J call TRBJ2-1, with a tentative D call TRBD1 (6 bases). The germline gives CDR1 SGHVS, CDR2 FQNEAQ. V was trimmed by 5 bases and J by 2 bases, leaving 13 bases between them. The CDR3 length is 15 residues. The CDR3 loop is CASSPGQKTYNEQFF. CDR3 in DNA: TGTGCCAGCAGCCCAGGACAGAAAACCTACAATGAGCAGTTCTTC.

Concerning this clonotype itself: The germline gene is not matched at one end of the junction; a read error may be the cause. The V call is TRBV15, the J call TRBJ1-2, with D perhaps matching TRBD1 (6 bases). The CDR3 loop spans 16 amino acids. In germline, CDR1 is LNHNV, CDR2 YYDKDF (reference sequence). The CDR3 loop reads CATSRATGMLEASNGF. The CDR3 bases are TGTGCCACCAGCAGAGCCACAGGGATGTTGGAGGCCTCGAACGGCTTC.

The rearrangement uses TRBV7-9 and TRBJ2-1; the D gene is possibly TRBD2 (6 bases). CDR3 length: 16 amino acids. CDR1 is SEHNR and CDR2 is FQNEAQ in the germline V gene (reference sequence). Trimming shortened V by 5 bases and J by 1 base, and 15 bases separated the two germline ends. The CDR3: CASSPKEGRSYNEQFF. The CDR3, as DNA: TGTGCCAGCAGCCCCAAGGAGGGTAGGTCCTACAATGAGCAGTTCTTC.

This clonotype appeared a few times. The rearrangement links TRBV9 to TRBJ1-1, with D possibly TRBD1 on 5 matching bases. Between the trimmed V and J ends, which lost 3 bases and 0 bases, there was a span of 12 bases. The CDR3 spans 15 residues. CDR1 and CDR2 from the germline V gene are SGDLS and YYNGEE. DNA of the CDR3: TGTGCCAGCAGCGCAGAATTGGGGGTGAACACTGAAGCTTTCTTT. Translating gives CASSAELGVNTEAFF.

This clonotype occurred many times. The chain is built from TRBV7-2 and TRBJ2-5, with TRBD2 matching over 9 bases. Per germline, CDR1 SGHTA and CDR2 FQGNSA. The V segment lost 6 bases and the J segment 5 bases; nucleotides outside the gene matches: 10. The length of the CDR3 is 15 residues. CDR3 loop: CASRKGAGGQETQYF. As DNA, the CDR3 is TGTGCCAGCAGGAAGGGGGCGGGGGGGCAGGAGACCCAGTACTTC.

This clonotype was counted only a few times. The V gene is TRBV27, the J gene TRBJ1-2; 12 bases line up with TRBD1. V gave up 7 bases and J gave up 5 bases; unmatched junction bases: 8. The CDR3 runs 15 residues. Germline V gives CDR1 MNHEY, CDR2 SMNVEV (reference sequence). The CDR3 bases are TGTGCCAGCAAAATGGGGACAGGGGGCGTTTATGGCTACACCTTC. This translates into CASKMGTGGVYGYTF.

Details on this clonotype: A single base separates this from a much larger clone, so it may be a read error. This chain uses TRBV7-2 with TRBJ2-5, with 7 bases lining up with TRBD2. The V gene's germline CDR1 is SGHTA and CDR2 FQGNSA. CDR3 length equals 19 residues. The CDR3 sequence is CASNLGRTSLRGFQETQYF. CDR3 nucleotide sequence: TGTGCCAGCAACTTAGGTCGGACGTCGTTGCGGGGGTTCCAAGAGACCCAGTACTTC.

The chain couples TRBV6-5 to TRBJ2-1; D is perhaps TRBD1 (5 bases). V was pared by 1 base and J by 9 bases, with 7 bases between. The CDR3 consists of 12 residues. The germline V gene has CDR1 MNHEY and CDR2 SVGAGI. The DNA for the CDR3 is TGTGCCAGCAGTTACTTGGGGCTTGAGCAGTTCTTC. This translates into CASSYLGLEQFF.

This chain joins TRBV7-9 and TRBJ2-2; 7 nucleotides match TRBD1. The J segment lost 6 bases and the V segment lost 5 bases, leaving 9 bases of the junction unmatched. The CDR3 runs 15 residues. CDR1 and CDR2 from the germline V gene are SEHNR and FQNEAQ (reference sequence). The CDR3 region is CASSEDRVFSGELFF. The CDR3 nucleotides are TGTGCCAGCAGCGAAGACAGGGTCTTTTCCGGGGAGCTGTTTTTT. The whole variable domain, filled in from reference TRBV7-9 and TRBJ2-2, reads DTGVSQNPRHKITKRGQNVTFRCDPISEHNRLYWYRQTLGQGPEFLTYFQNEAQLEKSRLLSDRFSAERPKGSFSTLEIQRTEQGDSAMYLCASSEDRVFSGELFFGEGSRLTVL.

This clonotype came up once. The chain uses TRBV6-5 and TRBJ2-1, with D possibly TRBD1 on 6 matching bases. The CDR3 runs to 15 residues. CDR1 and CDR2 from the germline V gene are MNHEY and SVGAGI. V lost 2 bases and J 2 bases, leaving 10 bases between the germline ends. CDR3: CASSYADRPYNEQFF. In nucleotides, the CDR3 is TGTGCCAGCAGTTACGCGGACAGACCCTACAATGAGCAGTTCTTC.

This chain uses TRBV2 with TRBJ1-2; 11 bases map to TRBD1. The J segment lost 2 bases and the V segment lost 7 bases, leaving 6 bases of the junction unmatched. Germline loops: CDR1 SNHLY, CDR2 FYNNEI. The CDR3 extends over 15 amino acids. The CDR3 is CASIQWTGGNYGYTF. The CDR3 coding sequence is TGTGCCAGCATTCAATGGACAGGGGGCAACTATGGCTACACCTTC.

A few counts support this clonotype. The V gene is TRBV20-1, the J gene TRBJ1-5; 11 bases match TRBD1. Germline loops: CDR1 DFQATT, CDR2 SNEGSKA (reference sequence). The trim removed 0 bases at V and 6 bases at J, leaving 13 bases unmatched. The CDR3 has 18 residues. Here the CDR3 DNA reads TGCAGTGCTAGAGACTTACGACGAGGGGGGACAGGGGGTCAGCCCCAGCATTTT. Its translation is CSARDLRRGGTGGQPQHF.

This clonotype was found a few times. This chain connects TRBV12-3 or TRBV12-4 to TRBJ1-2; D ambiguous. This CDR3 comprises 14 residues. V was shortened by 2 bases and J by 5 bases, with 12 bases between the two germline ends. Here the CDR3 DNA reads TGTGCCAGCAGTTTAAGTAGGCGGCCTTATGGCTACACCTTC. This sequence encodes CASSLSRRPYGYTF.

This chain links TRBV27 with TRBJ2-1; D gene uncertain. The CDR3 covers 14 residues. CDR1 and CDR2 (germline): MNHEY, SMNVEV (reference sequence). Trimming removed 6 bases at V and 0 bases at J, with 9 bases between. The CDR3 loop reads CASSDISSYNEQFF. The CDR3 DNA follows: TGTGCCAGCAGCGACATAAGCTCCTACAATGAGCAGTTCTTC.

This chain links TRBV6-1 with TRBJ1-2, with 8 bases that match TRBD1. J was trimmed by 6 bases and V by 1 base; bases with no gene match: 4. Germline CDR1 reads MNHNS; CDR2 reads SASEGT. The CDR3 consists of 14 residues. The CDR3 DNA is TGTGCCAGCAGTGAAGGGCAGGGGGCGGATGGCTACACCTTC. This encodes CASSEGQGADGYTF.

This rearrangement joins TRBV12-3 or TRBV12-4 to TRBJ1-4, with D possibly matching TRBD1 (6 bases). V shed 6 bases and J shed 5 bases, with 19 bases lying between them. The CDR3 is made up of 16 amino acids. The CDR3 DNA reads TGTGCCAGCAGCGAGGGGGAGGGACGACCCAATGAAAAACTGTTTTTT. Translation gives CASSEGEGRPNEKLFF.

The gene calls are TRBV27 and TRBJ2-3; 10 bases align to TRBD2. Trimming at V came to 2 bases and at J to 2 bases, leaving 10 bases not matched to a gene. The CDR3 totals 18 residues. The germline V gene encodes CDR1 MNHEY and CDR2 SMNVEV (reference sequence). CDR3 bases: TGTGCCAGCAGTTTAAATCAACCTAGCGGGGGTCACACAGATACGCAGTATTTT. Translating gives CASSLNQPSGGHTDTQYF.

The chain couples TRBV5-6 to TRBJ1-1; 10 bases match TRBD1. Germline values: CDR1 SGHDT, CDR2 YYEEEE. The trim removed 4 bases at V and 3 bases at J, leaving 9 bases unmatched. This CDR3 has 16 amino acids. The CDR3 sequence is CASSIGTGEAYTEAFF. In DNA form, the CDR3 reads TGTGCCAGCAGCATCGGGACAGGGGAAGCGTACACTGAAGCTTTCTTT.